Below, one TCR beta chain is given with its context. These data are taken from a study of blood T cell repertoires in COVID-19. Study overall: COVID-19 samples, acute and convalescent, were from the United States, Italy and Spain. T cells, B-cell-depleted T cells, or PBMCs provided the cDNA or gDNA that served as material.

Germline trimming cut 2 bases from V and 5 bases from J; bases unmatched to any gene: 4. From germline, CDR1 is SGHTA and CDR2 FQGNSA. CDR3 size: 17 residues. Study processing details: Scientists estimated how many nucleated cells there were by amplifying reference gene primers. TCRdb keeps only in-frame clones here, not all; method: immunoSEQ multiplex PCR. The V and J calls and the clone size are those of that table, but D and trimming were determined from the DNA. The sample has 110,000 or so clones; about 85% are singletons. This chain joins TRBV7-2 and TRBJ2-1, with 15 bases fitting TRBD2. Sequencing input: peripheral blood. The sequence came from a human donor in a cohort sampled during active COVID-19. CDR3 in amino acids: CASSLRTSGGGDNEQFF. The CDR3 DNA follows: TGTGCCAGCAGCTTAAGGACTAGCGGGGGGGGAGACAATGAGCAGTTCTTC.